The subject of this entry is one TCR beta chain. V lost 0 bases, J lost 7 bases, and 5 bases stayed unmatched. The germline V gene has CDR1 SGHRS and CDR2 YFSETQ. The CDR3 runs to 15 residues. In the original workflow: Reference gene primer amplification gave nucleated cell count estimates. Method: immunoSEQ multiplex PCR; TCRdb's copy keeps in-frame clones and lacks some. V, J and clone size were drawn from that table, and D and trimming were deduced from the DNA. Of over 40,000 clones listed, 86% are singletons. This specimen comes from a study of blood T cell repertoires in COVID-19. Overall study context: COVID-19 samples from acute and convalescent phases originated in the United States, Italy and Spain. In each case, the material was cDNA or gDNA derived from T cells, B-cell-depleted T cells, or PBMCs.

The receptor's source is a human donor in a cohort sampled during active COVID-19. Sequencing used peripheral blood. V is TRBV5-1 and J is TRBJ2-1; 9 nucleotides match TRBD2. CDR3 nucleotide sequence: TGCGCCAGCAGCTTGGGGGTAGCGGGAGTTAATGAGCAGTTCTTC. This encodes CASSLGVAGVNEQFF.